This T cell receptor beta chain was sequenced for a study of blood T cell repertoires in COVID-19. Germline values: CDR1 LGHNA, CDR2 YSLEER. The junction had 7 bases not matched to a gene; V was cut back by 4 bases and J by 3 bases. This CDR3 has 18 residues. Clinical history reported by participants formed the basis on which cohorts were assigned. Only in-frame clones appear in the TCRdb table, and some are missing; sequencing was by immunoSEQ multiplex PCR. The sample holds about 380,000 clones, over 75% seen once. The chain uses TRBV4-3 and TRBJ2-6; 12 nucleotides align to TRBD2. The material sequenced was PBMCs or T cells enriched from blood (not recorded which). The receptor's source is a man aged 30 to 45 who had recovered from COVID-19. Here the CDR3 DNA reads TGCGCCAGCAGCCCTAGCGGGGGGGCAGTGGTTGGGGCCAACGTCCTGACTTTC. Its translation is CASSPSGGAVVGANVLTF.